The 30 T cell receptor beta chains below were found in one sample sequenced in a study of shared clonotypes between healthy human individuals. The data were produced by immunoSEQ multiplex PCR, yet TCRdb's version contains in-frame clones alone and is incomplete. The data contain about 460,000 clones, approximately 80% of them singletons. The sample consisted of PBMCs. The receptors originated from a middle-aged woman in good health. Some clones in this sample may be carry-over from other donors' samples.

The chain employs TRBV2 and TRBJ1-1; D is possibly TRBD1 (5 bases). With 6 bases removed from V and 6 bases from J, the gap between germline ends came to 8 bases. In germline, CDR1 is SNHLY, CDR2 FYNNEI. The CDR3 totals 11 residues. Here the CDR3 reads CASRGGAEAFF. CDR3 in DNA: TGTGCCAGCAGGGGGGGGGCTGAAGCTTTCTTT. The full variable domain, completed using reference TRBV2 and TRBJ1-1, is EPEVTQTPSHQVTQMGQEVILRCVPISNHLYFYWYRQILGQKVEFLVSFYNNEISEKSEIFDDQFSVERPDGSNFTLKIRSTKLEDSAMYFCASRGGAEAFFGQGTRLTVV.

J is TRBJ2-7 and V is TRBV30; a possible D gene is TRBD2 (5 bases). V lost 2 bases and J lost 5, with 7 bases in between. This CDR3 is 11 amino acids long. CDR1 and CDR2 (germline): GTSNPN, SVGIG (reference sequence). Written as DNA, the CDR3 is TGTGCCTGGAGTTCGCGGGACGAGCAGTACTTC. Its protein product is CAWSSRDEQYF.

This chain links TRBV2 with TRBJ1-3; a possible D gene is TRBD1 (5 bases). The germline V gene encodes CDR1 SNHLY and CDR2 FYNNEI. CDR3 length equals 15 residues. Trimming took off 1 base at V and 4 bases at J, with 11 bases between the two ends. For the CDR3, the DNA is TGTGCCAGCAGTGAAGGGGGGAGTTACGGAAACACCATATATTTT. This sequence encodes CASSEGGSYGNTIYF.

This clone showed up just a few times. CDR3 sequence reads: CAWSGAGGVKETQYF. Written as DNA, the CDR3 is TGTGCCTGGAGTGGGGCAGGGGGCGTTAAAGAGACCCAGTACTTC. This chain uses TRBV30 with TRBJ2-5, with 8 nucleotides matching TRBD1. Germline trimming cut 1 base from V and 3 bases from J; bases unmatched to any gene: 7. CDR3 length: 15 residues. From germline, CDR1 is GTSNPN and CDR2 SVGIG (reference sequence).

The chain has TRBV5-8 and TRBJ2-1, with 13 bases aligning to TRBD2. V shed 0 bases, J shed 4 bases, and the junction held 10 bases outside the gene matches. The CDR3 length is 19 residues. Germline loops: CDR1 SGHTS, CDR2 YDEGEE. The DNA of the CDR3 is TGTGCCAGCAGCTTGGTACTAGCGGGAGGGCCCTCTTCTTACAATGAGCAGTTCTTC. Amino acids: CASSLVLAGGPSSYNEQFF.

This clone was counted between two and nine times. The chain has TRBV28 and TRBJ1-4; D remains ambiguous. Trimming pared 8 bases from V and 4 bases from J, leaving 20 bases between. Per the germline V gene, CDR1 is MDHEN and CDR2 is SYDVKM. The CDR3 sequence is 16 residues long. The DNA for the CDR3 is TGTGCCAGCTTAGGGCATCCAGGAGGGCATAATGAAAAACTGTTTTTT. Amino acid sequence: CASLGHPGGHNEKLFF. Full variable domain (outside the CDR3, taken from reference TRBV28 and TRBJ1-4): DVKVTQSSRYLVKRTGEKVFLECVQDMDHENMFWYRQDPGLGLRLIYFSYDVKMKEKGDIPEGYSVSREKKERFSLILESASTNQTSMYLCASLGHPGGHNEKLFFGSGTQLSVL.

The J gene is TRBJ2-2, the V gene TRBV11-3, with a weak D call TRBD2 (5 bases). The CDR3 runs 14 residues. V dropped 5 bases and J dropped 6 bases, with 13 bases sitting between them. Germline V gene sequence: CDR1 SGHNT, CDR2 YENEEA. The CDR3 loop is CASSAAGLPGELFF. The CDR3 DNA reads TGTGCCAGCAGCGCGGCCGGACTCCCCGGGGAGCTGTTTTTT.

For this clone: With only one base between it and a far larger clone, this is likely a read error. The same CDR3 can be traced to other DNA sequences in this sample. The chain is built from TRBV25-1 and TRBJ1-5; no clear D. This CDR3 contains 15 residues. V lost 6 bases and J lost 1, with 13 bases in between. CDR1 and CDR2 (germline): MGHDK, SYGVNS. The CDR3 reads CASSPSVGSNQPQHF. In nucleotides, the CDR3 is TGTGCCAGCAGCCCGTCCGTGGGGAGCAATCAGCCCCAGCATTTT.

The rearrangement uses TRBV7-9 and TRBJ2-1; the match to TRBD2 covers 9 bases. CDR1 and CDR2 (germline): SEHNR, FQNEAQ (reference sequence). The junction had 3 bases not matched to a gene; V was cut back by 5 bases and J by 4 bases. The CDR3 runs to 14 residues. Here the CDR3 reads CASSPSGDYNEQFF. For the CDR3, the DNA is TGTGCCAGCAGCCCTAGCGGGGATTACAATGAGCAGTTCTTC.

With regard to this clone: Different DNA sequences within this sample yield the same CDR3. The gene calls are TRBV5-1 and TRBJ2-1, with 9 bases fitting TRBD2. Per germline, CDR1 SGHRS and CDR2 YFSETQ. J gave up 7 bases and V 0 bases, and 2 bases lay outside the gene matches. This CDR3 comprises 14 residues. The CDR3 region is CASSLALAGNEQFF. The CDR3 region has the DNA TGCGCCAGCAGCTTGGCGCTAGCGGGGAATGAGCAGTTCTTC.

The rearrangement uses TRBV6-4 and TRBJ1-2; D is perhaps TRBD1 (5 bases). The germline CDR1 and CDR2 sequences are MRHNA and SNTAGT. This CDR3 has 13 amino acids. Trimming took 6 bases from V and 6 from J, leaving 14 bases between them. The CDR3 sequence is CASSPGAENGYTF. The CDR3 bases are TGTGCCAGCAGCCCCGGGGCCGAGAATGGCTACACCTTC.

This clone was picked up one time. A far larger clone differs by one base, so this is likely a read error. Other DNA sequences within the sample encode an identical CDR3. The chain joins TRBV7-8 to TRBJ2-5; TRBD1 matches at 8 bases. The J call may be wrong; the DNA end is better matched by TRBJ2-7. Per germline, CDR1 SGHVS and CDR2 FQNEAQ. The CDR3 loop spans 14 amino acids. The CDR3 sequence is CASSQGQGAGEQYF. The CDR3 DNA follows: TGTGCCAGCAGCCAGGGGCAGGGGGCAGGCGAGCAGTACTTC.

For this clone: This probably arose from a read error, given a far larger clone one base away. This chain uses TRBV10-3 with TRBJ2-1; no clear D. Looked up from germline, CDR1 is ENHRY and CDR2 is SYGVKD. CDR3 size: 14 residues. Trimming took off 0 bases at V and 2 bases at J, with 5 bases between the two ends. CDR3 protein: CAISESTPYNEQFF. The CDR3 nucleotides read TGTGCCATCAGTGAGTCAACCCCCTACAATGAGCAGTTCTTC.

The CDR3 DNA reads TGTGCCAGCAGCACCTCGGGGGCTGAAGCTTTCTTT. Translating it yields CASSTSGAEAFF. The genes are TRBV28 and TRBJ1-1; TRBD1 might be the D (5 bases). Germline CDR1 and CDR2: MDHEN and SYDVKM. The CDR3 totals 12 residues. Between the trimmed V and J ends, which lost 6 bases and 6 bases, there was a span of 11 bases.

V is TRBV7-1 and J is TRBJ2-7, with a weak D call TRBD1 (6 bases). TRBV7-1 belongs to the ORF category, with a function that is uncertain. The CDR3 is made up of 14 amino acids. V was cut by 5 bases and J by 0 bases, with 11 bases left in between. CDR3 sequence (DNA): TGTGCCAGCAGCCCCGACAGGAACTCCTACGAGCAGTACTTC. Translated, it gives CASSPDRNSYEQYF.

The CDR3 sequence is CAISESAGSGNTIYF. The CDR3, as DNA: TGTGCCATCAGTGAGTCAGCAGGGTCAGGAAACACCATATATTTT. The J gene is TRBJ1-3, the V gene TRBV10-3; TRBD1 is a possible D gene (5 bases). CDR3 length equals 15 residues. V lost 0 bases and J 4 bases, leaving 10 bases between the germline ends. Germline V gives CDR1 ENHRY, CDR2 SYGVKD.

The chain couples TRBV7-9 to TRBJ2-7; the match to TRBD1 covers 12 bases. V shed 4 bases, J shed 7 bases, and the junction held 11 bases outside the gene matches. This CDR3 is built from 16 residues. Germline-derived CDR1 and CDR2 are SEHNR and FQNEAQ (reference sequence). CDR3 residues: CASSSTGTGGGREQYF. DNA for the CDR3: TGTGCCAGCAGCTCGACCGGGACAGGGGGCGGAAGGGAGCAGTACTTC.

The table lists this clone with a few counts. This chain joins TRBV7-8 and TRBJ2-3; 11 nucleotides agree with TRBD2. The germline CDR1 and CDR2 sequences are SGHVS and FQNEAQ. The CDR3 is 16 residues long. The V and J ends lost 6 bases and 4 bases, in that order; junction bases with no gene match: 9. The CDR3 nucleotides read TGTGCCAGCAGTTCGATAGCGGGAGGGTGGGCAGATACGCAGTATTTT. It is translated as CASSSIAGGWADTQYF.

The genes are TRBV2 and TRBJ2-7; D unresolved. This CDR3 spans 11 amino acids. Germline V gene sequence: CDR1 SNHLY, CDR2 FYNNEI. Trimming stripped 2 bases from V and 3 bases from J, with 2 bases between. The CDR3 coding sequence is TGTGCCAGCAGTGAAATCTACGAGCAGTACTTC. Translated: CASSEIYEQYF. Filled out from reference TRBV2 and TRBJ2-7, the complete variable domain reads EPEVTQTPSHQVTQMGQEVILRCVPISNHLYFYWYRQILGQKVEFLVSFYNNEISEKSEIFDDQFSVERPDGSNFTLKIRSTKLEDSAMYFCASSEIYEQYFGPGTRLTVT.

The chain links TRBV7-9 to TRBJ1-1; D not certain. V shed 5 bases and J shed 3 bases, with 7 bases lying between them. Germline V lookup: CDR1 SEHNR, CDR2 FQNEAQ (reference sequence). This CDR3 region has 12 residues. The CDR3 sequence is CASSQRDTEAFF. DNA of the CDR3: TGTGCCAGCAGCCAACGGGACACTGAAGCTTTCTTT. The complete variable domain, with remaining parts taken from reference TRBV7-9 and TRBJ1-1, reads DTGVSQNPRHKITKRGQNVTFRCDPISEHNRLYWYRQTLGQGPEFLTYFQNEAQLEKSRLLSDRFSAERPKGSFSTLEIQRTEQGDSAMYLCASSQRDTEAFFGQGTRLTVV.

The rearrangement uses TRBV4-3 and TRBJ2-5; possibly TRBD1 for D (5 bases). Germline V gene lookup returns CDR1 LGHNA and CDR2 YSLEER. There are 15 residues in the CDR3. Trimming pared 4 bases from V and 1 base from J, leaving 13 bases between. CDR3 in amino acids: CASSPYLTVQETQYF. The CDR3 DNA reads as TGCGCCAGCAGCCCATACTTGACAGTCCAAGAGACCCAGTACTTC.

The V gene is TRBV6-4, the J gene TRBJ1-2; D unresolved. From germline, CDR1 is MRHNA and CDR2 SNTAGT. This CDR3 region has 12 residues. Trimming cost V 2 bases and J 6 bases, with 7 bases left between them. Here the CDR3 reads CASSDNGNGYTF. CDR3 bases: TGTGCCAGCAGTGACAACGGGAATGGCTACACCTTC.

This rearrangement joins TRBV28 to TRBJ1-2, with a weak D call TRBD1 (6 bases). The V gene's germline CDR1 is MDHEN and CDR2 SYDVKM. The CDR3 loop spans 15 amino acids. Trimming removed 2 bases from V and 0 bases from J, with 10 bases in between. The CDR3 protein is CASSLGGAPNYGYTF. Written as DNA, the CDR3 is TGTGCCAGCAGTTTAGGGGGGGCCCCTAACTATGGCTACACCTTC.

This rearrangement joins TRBV6-1 to TRBJ1-5; D gene unclear. The CDR3 has 16 amino acids. V was cut by 0 bases and J by 0 bases, with 9 bases left in between. Germline V gene lookup returns CDR1 MNHNS and CDR2 SASEGT. CDR3 residues: CASSEAYGYSNQPQHF. As DNA, the CDR3 is TGTGCCAGCAGTGAAGCGTACGGATATAGCAATCAGCCCCAGCATTTT.

On this clone itself: Its ends do not fully match the called genes, so a read error is possible. This sequence joins TRBV30 and TRBJ2-5; tentatively, D is TRBD1 (5 bases). The CDR3 runs to 12 residues. Germline-derived CDR1 and CDR2 are GTSNPN and SVGIG (reference sequence). The DNA for the CDR3 is TGTGCCTGGAGCTTGGGGCAAGGGACCCAGTACTTC. Encoded protein: CAWSLGQGTQYF.

The rearrangement links TRBV29-1 to TRBJ2-3; 8 nucleotides match TRBD2. Trimming at V came to 6 bases and at J to 1 base, leaving 6 bases not matched to a gene. This CDR3 has 14 residues. CDR1 is SQVTM, CDR2 ANQGSEA, per germline. CDR3 loop: CSVKREWGTDTQYF. For the CDR3, the DNA is TGCAGCGTAAAGCGGGAGTGGGGCACAGATACGCAGTATTTT.

This rearrangement joins TRBV27 to TRBJ1-5; D remains ambiguous. CDR3 size: 16 residues. V lost 8 bases and J lost 0, with 17 bases in between. Germline-derived CDR1 and CDR2 are MNHEY and SMNVEV (reference sequence). CDR3 region: CASPMESQDSNQPQHF. DNA of the CDR3: TGTGCCAGCCCGATGGAGTCCCAAGATAGCAATCAGCCCCAGCATTTT.

This clone was counted at least ten times. DNA for the CDR3: TGTGCCAGCAGCGTAGGCCCCTGGACTAGCGGGAGTAGCAGTGAGCAGTTCTTC. Its protein is CASSVGPWTSGSSSEQFF. The chain couples TRBV9 to TRBJ2-1, with 13 nucleotides matching TRBD2. J lost 9 bases, V lost 0 bases, and 12 bases had no gene match. In germline, CDR1 is SGDLS, CDR2 YYNGEE. The CDR3 runs to 18 residues.

The chain couples TRBV6-5 to TRBJ2-7; no definite D call. The V and J ends lost 0 bases and 7 bases respectively, with 16 bases between them. The germline V gene encodes CDR1 MNHEY and CDR2 SVGAGI. CDR3 size: 15 residues. The CDR3 DNA reads as TGTGCCAGCAGTTACTCAGGCCAGGAAGGGTGGGAGCAGTACTTC. Amino acid sequence: CASSYSGQEGWEQYF.

The rearrangement joins TRBV7-8 to TRBJ2-7, with D maybe TRBD2 (6 bases). CDR1 and CDR2 from the germline V gene are SGHVS and FQNEAQ. This CDR3 has 18 amino acids. Trimming took off 5 bases at V and 3 bases at J, with 26 bases between the two ends. CDR3 sequence: CASSLGLKAGPRLYEQYF. CDR3 DNA: TGTGCCAGCAGCCTTGGCCTAAAAGCGGGCCCCAGGCTCTACGAGCAGTACTTC.